This T cell receptor (beta chain) was captured in a study of beta chain features in type 1 diabetes. This CDR3 region has 11 residues. The germline gives CDR1 SNHLY, CDR2 FYNNEI. Trimming shortened V by 2 bases and J by 7 bases, and 2 bases separated the two germline ends. This clone was detected only a few times. Every isolated RNA sample was fully reverse transcribed, so sequencing captured expressed TCRB transcripts. Using immunoSEQ multiplex PCR, the repertoire was profiled, and TCRdb retains in-frame clones only, with some absent. The data hold almost 350,000 clones, with roughly 8% observed a single time.

Sample: central memory CD4+ T cells from blood. V and J are TRBV2 and TRBJ2-2; no clear D gene. The TCR originated in a woman under 30 in good health. Here the CDR3 reads CASSEFGELFF. The CDR3 DNA reads as TGTGCCAGCAGTGAATTCGGGGAGCTGTTTTTT.